Below, 2 T cell receptor beta chains from the same sample are listed, as sequenced in a study of T-cell reconstitution after alpha-beta-depleted transplantation in children (TCRdb year 2016). What the treatment or condition label conveys for this sample: allogeneic hematopoietic cell transplantation with graft depleted of TCRalphabeta T cells and CD19 B cells. Library method: PCR. This sample was sequenced with an Illumina HiSeq 2500. TCR libraries were prepared with molecular barcoding, using unique molecular identifiers to normalize TCRbeta repertoire quantification. The public reads were run again by TCRdb, first through fastp at Q25 and then through MiXCR, and only productive beta chains were kept. Each CDR3 protein appears once, grouped with its most common genes and DNA. A total of 200,000 to 300,000 distinct CDR3 sequences appear in this sample, around 7.8% of them only once. Approximately 6% of the sample is in the top ten clones.

This specimen was PBMCs, mostly from graft donor cells, taken 180 days after TCRalphabeta/CD19-depleted stem cell transplant. These receptors were taken from a male patient between 5 and 17 years old who had a stem cell transplant for acute lymphoblastic leukemia, so the T cells may come from the graft donor.

This clonotype was seen many times. The chain couples TRBV5-6 to TRBJ1-1; D remains ambiguous. The CDR3 spans 15 residues. Trimming cost V 4 bases and J 0 bases, with 13 bases left between them. Per germline, CDR1 SGHDT and CDR2 YYEEEE. The CDR3 is CASSQPATVNTEAFF. CDR3 in DNA: TGTGCCAGCAGCCAGCCTGCGACCGTGAACACTGAAGCTTTCTTT.

This clonotype has at least ten counts. The chain employs TRBV6-2 or TRBV6-3 and TRBJ2-7; D is unclear. The germline gives CDR1 MNHEY, CDR2 SVGEGT. Trimming left V 2 bases short and J 4 bases short, with 9 bases between. CDR3 length equals 13 residues. CDR3 protein: CASSYGVPYEQYF. CDR3 coding DNA: TGTGCCAGCAGTTACGGGGTTCCGTACGAGCAGTACTTC.